This TCR beta chain was documented in a study of CD8+CD57+ T cells in acquired aplastic anemia. Background on the study: Sorted cells (CD4+ and CD8+) yielded DNA amounts that averaged about 3.1 ug. There were about 10.8 million reads, on average, for CD4+ cells from healthy donors.

Genomic DNA, serving as template, underwent TCR beta VDJ and CDR3 profiling. TCRdb processed the reads anew with MiXCR; each CDR3 protein has one entry. This table holds some 200,000 distinct CDR3 sequences, 30% to 35% found once. CDR1 and CDR2 from the germline V gene are SQVTM and ANQGSEA. Trimming removed 6 bases from V and 4 bases from J; junction bases left unmatched: 6. The CDR3 loop spans 12 amino acids. The sample taken for sequencing was sorted CD4+, CD8+, or CD8+CD57+ T cells (not recorded which) from PBMCs. This TCR derives from a human donor in good health, serving as a control. This rearrangement joins TRBV29-1 to TRBJ2-7; 7 nucleotides align to TRBD1. This chain's CDR3 is CSVRQGIYEQYF. The DNA of the CDR3 is TGCAGCGTCCGACAGGGAATTTACGAGCAGTACTTC.